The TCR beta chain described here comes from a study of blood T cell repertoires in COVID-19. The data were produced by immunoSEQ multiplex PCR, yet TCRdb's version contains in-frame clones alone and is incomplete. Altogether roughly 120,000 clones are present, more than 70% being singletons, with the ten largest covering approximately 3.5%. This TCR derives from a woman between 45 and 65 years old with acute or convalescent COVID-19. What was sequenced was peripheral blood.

The CDR3 loop reads CASRRAPASTDTQYF. CDR3 nucleotides: TGCGCCAGCAGAAGAGCGCCTGCTAGCACAGATACGCAGTATTTT. V is TRBV5-1 and J is TRBJ2-3, with unresolved D. The CDR3 is made up of 15 amino acids. From germline, CDR1 is SGHRS and CDR2 YFSETQ. V was trimmed by 5 bases and J by 0 bases, leaving 13 bases between them.